Below, 15 T cell receptor beta chains from the same sample are listed, as sequenced in a study of T cells in localized non-small cell lung cancer. The data were produced by immunoSEQ multiplex PCR, yet TCRdb's version contains in-frame clones alone and is incomplete. The sample consists of about 35,000 clones, 92% of them appearing once. Sequencing was performed on peripheral blood, taken before any cancer treatment. The receptor set was obtained from a female donor older than 55 with stage I lung adenocarcinoma.

This chain joins TRBV21-1 and TRBJ1-3; the DNA was not used to check the table's D call, TRBD1. TRBV21-1 is termed a pseudogene. This CDR3 is 16 amino acids long. CDR3 DNA sequence: TGTGCCAGCAGCAAAGCGCTTTCAGGGGTTGGAAACACCATATATTTT. Encoded protein: CASSKALSGVGNTIYF.

The J gene is TRBJ1-4, the V gene TRBV5-1; no clear D. The V gene's germline CDR1 is SGHRS and CDR2 YFSETQ. V dropped 0 bases and J dropped 6 bases, with 9 bases sitting between them. CDR3 length equals 14 residues. CDR3 residues: CASSLGPDYEKLFF. The CDR3 DNA follows: TGCGCCAGCAGCTTGGGGCCGGACTATGAAAAACTGTTTTTT.

The chain couples TRBV14 to TRBJ1-2; D is possibly TRBD1 (5 bases). The V gene lost 0 bases and the J gene lost 2 bases, with 13 bases spanning the gap. The germline gives CDR1 SGHDN, CDR2 FVKESK. This CDR3 has 16 amino acids. The CDR3 loop reads CASSQDLGVRNYGYTF. The CDR3 DNA sequence: TGTGCCAGCAGCCAAGATCTAGGGGTACGGAACTATGGCTACACCTTC.

The CDR3: CASDMGSNSPLHF. In DNA form, the CDR3 reads TGTGCCAGCGATATGGGGTCGAATTCACCCCTCCACTTT. V is TRBV19 and J is TRBJ1-6; the D is unclear. Germline assignment: CDR1 LNHDA and CDR2 SQIVND (reference sequence). The CDR3 sequence is 13 residues long. The V end lost 9 bases, the J end lost 7 bases, and 13 bases lay between the germline ends.

The gene calls are TRBV19 and TRBJ1-1; 11 bases map to TRBD1. The junction had 5 bases not matched to a gene; V was cut back by 5 bases and J by 3 bases. Per germline, CDR1 LNHDA and CDR2 SQIVND (reference sequence). The length of the CDR3 is 15 residues. CDR3 sequence (DNA): TGTGCCAGTAGTCCGGACAGGGGGCGGGACACTGAAGCTTTCTTT. It translates to CASSPDRGRDTEAFF.

This sequence joins TRBV18 and TRBJ1-5; D not resolved. V was shortened by 3 bases and J by 6 bases, with 9 bases between the two germline ends. Germline CDR1 and CDR2: KGHSH and LQKENI. CDR3 length equals 13 residues. CDR3 loop: CASSPGLSQPQHF. The CDR3 region has the DNA TGTGCCAGCTCACCGGGGTTGTCTCAGCCCCAGCATTTT.

A single count supports this clone. V usage is TRBV27 and J usage is TRBJ2-5; maybe TRBD1 (7 bases). This CDR3 is 14 amino acids long. Germline V gives CDR1 MNHEY, CDR2 SMNVEV (reference sequence). Trimming shortened V by 5 bases and J by 9 bases, and 19 bases separated the two germline ends. CDR3 nucleotide sequence: TGTGCCAGCAGTCCGGCGACAGGGACTTTGGCCCAGTACTTC. Amino acids: CASSPATGTLAQYF.

The chain couples TRBV6-5 to TRBJ1-5, with D perhaps matching TRBD1 (6 bases). Germline lookup yields CDR1 MNHEY and CDR2 SVGAGI. This CDR3 contains 13 residues. Trimming stripped 5 bases from V and 4 bases from J, with 9 bases between. The chain's CDR3 is CASSNTGNQPQHF. The CDR3 coding sequence is TGTGCCAGCAGTAACACAGGGAATCAGCCCCAGCATTTT.

CDR3 sequence reads: CASSFEGSGNTIYF. The CDR3 DNA follows: TGCGCCAGCAGCTTTGAGGGCTCTGGAAACACCATATATTTT. The V and J genes are TRBV5-1 and TRBJ1-3; D is unresolved. The CDR3 extends over 14 amino acids. V dropped 2 bases and J dropped 0 bases, with 6 bases sitting between them. CDR1 is SGHRS and CDR2 is YFSETQ in the germline V gene.

The chain links TRBV6-6 to TRBJ1-1; the D is unclear. The CDR3 is made up of 16 amino acids. V lost 2 bases to trimming and J lost 0 bases, with 13 bases between them. Germline loops: CDR1 MNHNY, CDR2 SVGAGI (reference sequence). CDR3 bases: TGTGCCAGCAGTTACCCTCTTATTGGGGTGAACACTGAAGCTTTCTTT. This translates into CASSYPLIGVNTEAFF.

For this clone: The junction shows a germline mismatch at one end, possibly a read error. V usage is TRBV11-3 and J usage is TRBJ2-4, with a tentative D call TRBD1 (5 bases). CDR1 SGHNT and CDR2 YENEEA come from the germline V gene. This CDR3 spans 14 amino acids. CDR3 in amino acids: CASTLSRQSDIQYF. The DNA of the CDR3 is TGTGCCAGCACCTTATCCCGACAGTCGGACATTCAGTACTTC. Based on the CDR3 plus reference TRBV11-3 and TRBJ2-4, the full variable domain is EAGVVQSPRYKIIEKKQPVAFWCNPISGHNTLYWYLQNLGQGPELLIRYENEEAVDDSQLPKDRFSAERLKGVDSTLKIQPAELGDSAVYLCASTLSRQSDIQYFGAGTRLSVL.

This chain uses TRBV6-1 with TRBJ2-7; possible D gene TRBD1, 6 bases. The CDR3 sequence is 14 residues long. V shed 9 bases and J shed 0 bases, with 15 bases lying between them. From germline, CDR1 is MNHNS and CDR2 SASEGT. CDR3 sequence: CASGGDGFSYEQYF. The CDR3, as DNA: TGTGCCAGTGGGGGCGATGGTTTCTCCTACGAGCAGTACTTC.

V gene TRBV5-1 combines with J gene TRBJ1-2, with D uncertain. Trimming removed 0 bases from V and 2 bases from J, with 5 bases in between. Germline V CDR1 and CDR2: SGHRS, YFSETQ. The CDR3 consists of 13 residues. The CDR3 DNA sequence: TGCGCCAGCAGCTTGGAACAGAACTATGGCTACACCTTC. It encodes CASSLEQNYGYTF.

The chain combines TRBV7-9 with TRBJ1-1; weak D call: TRBD1 (5 bases). The CDR3 runs to 14 residues. Germline V gene data show CDR1 as SEHNR and CDR2 as FQNEAQ (reference sequence). The germline V and J ends were trimmed by 3 bases and 0 bases, with 8 bases remaining between them. The CDR3 loop is CASSFGAVNTEAFF. The CDR3 DNA follows: TGTGCCAGCAGCTTCGGGGCGGTGAACACTGAAGCTTTCTTT.

The V and J genes are TRBV15 and TRBJ2-1; 10 nucleotides agree with TRBD2. V dropped 3 bases and J dropped 8; count of bases not matched to a gene: 7. This CDR3 has 15 amino acids. Germline V gene sequence: CDR1 LNHNV, CDR2 YYDKDF (reference sequence). CDR3 in amino acids: CATSSSSGGADEQFF. The CDR3 nucleotides are TGTGCCACCAGCAGTTCCAGCGGGGGGGCGGATGAGCAGTTCTTC.